These 18 T cell receptor beta chains came from one sample sequenced in a study of CD8 T cells in Susac syndrome (dated by TCRdb to between 2018 and 2020). The library was built by means of the immunoSEQ multiplex PCR assay. RNA was extracted using the RNeasy kit, and about 0.45 to 1 ug of the RNA was reverse transcribed with random hexamers. TCRdb took the public reads, trimmed them with fastp at Q25, ran MiXCR for clone calling and kept in-frame beta chains. CDR3 protein duplicates are merged, each entry listing the most common genes and DNA. Here the sample has fewer than 60,000 distinct CDR3 sequences; around 93% occur a single time. Of the sample, 0.75% is held by the ten largest clones. Sample: CD8+ T cells from PBMCs. The source is a human donor with Susac syndrome.

The V gene is TRBV7-9, the J gene TRBJ1-2; tentatively, D is TRBD1 (5 bases). V lost 5 bases to trimming and J lost 7 bases, with 11 bases between them. The CDR3 runs 12 residues. Germline lookup yields CDR1 SEHNR and CDR2 FQNEAQ (reference sequence). The CDR3 region is CASSPGGLGYTF. The DNA of the CDR3 is TGTGCCAGCAGCCCCGGGGGTCTTGGCTACACCTTC.

The CDR3 protein is CASSRGQGLSYEQYF. DNA for the CDR3: TGTGCCAGTAGTAGAGGACAGGGGCTATCCTACGAGCAGTACTTC. The chain uses TRBV19 and TRBJ2-7; TRBD1 agrees at 9 bases. Trimming at V came to 4 bases and at J to 1 base, leaving 5 bases not matched to a gene. CDR3 length: 15 residues. In germline, CDR1 is LNHDA, CDR2 SQIVND (reference sequence).

The rearrangement uses TRBV7-2 and TRBJ2-7, with 13 positions matching TRBD2. CDR3 length: 15 residues. From germline, CDR1 is SGHTA and CDR2 FQGNSA. V shed 6 bases and J 4 bases; nucleotides not matched to a gene: 6. The DNA for the CDR3 is TGTGCCAGCAGGGGAGGACTAGCGGGGGTTTACGAGCAGTACTTC. It translates to CASRGGLAGVYEQYF.

This chain joins TRBV29-1 and TRBJ2-7; 8 bases are shared with TRBD1. The V gene end was trimmed by 1 base and the J gene end by 4 bases; junction bases not matched to a gene: 6. Per germline, CDR1 SQVTM and CDR2 ANQGSEA. This CDR3 is 14 amino acids long. Written as DNA, the CDR3 is TGCAGCGTTGAAGGAGCAGGGGGCCCTTACGAGCAGTACTTC. This encodes CSVEGAGGPYEQYF.

CDR3 amino acids: CSAIRDKGIAVTEAFF. In nucleotides, the CDR3 is TGCAGTGCTATACGGGACAAGGGGATAGCGGTCACTGAAGCTTTCTTT. The chain couples TRBV20-1 to TRBJ1-1, with D maybe TRBD1 (6 bases). This CDR3 spans 16 amino acids. Between the trimmed V and J ends, which lost 4 bases and 4 bases, there was a span of 22 bases. Germline CDR1 and CDR2: DFQATT and SNEGSKA (reference sequence).

The chain has TRBV27 and TRBJ1-2; TRBD1 agrees at 8 bases. Germline V lookup: CDR1 MNHEY, CDR2 SMNVEV (reference sequence). This CDR3 is 15 amino acids long. Unmatched junction bases numbered 8, after V lost 5 bases and J lost 3 bases. The CDR3 region is CASSVTDRADYGYTF. As DNA, the CDR3 is TGTGCCAGCAGTGTAACGGACAGGGCTGACTATGGCTACACCTTC.

The chain is built from TRBV12-3 or TRBV12-4 and TRBJ2-7; D possibly corresponds to TRBD1 (5 bases). The CDR3 sequence is 12 residues long. V lost 6 bases and J lost 7, with 13 bases in between. The CDR3 is CASSPQGREQYF. In DNA form, the CDR3 reads TGTGCCAGCAGCCCGCAGGGTAGGGAGCAGTACTTC.

The J gene is TRBJ2-1, the V gene TRBV27, with a possible D match to TRBD2 (5 bases). CDR3 length equals 13 residues. Trimming shortened V by 5 bases and J by 4 bases, and 9 bases separated the two germline ends. The V gene's germline CDR1 is MNHEY and CDR2 SMNVEV (reference sequence). The DNA of the CDR3 is TGTGCCAGCAGTACTCTAGCATACAATGAGCAGTTCTTC. It codes for CASSTLAYNEQFF.

V is TRBV30 and J is TRBJ2-5; D ambiguous. CDR3 length: 11 amino acids. CDR1 GTSNPN and CDR2 SVGIG come from the germline V gene (reference sequence). The V gene lost 3 bases and the J gene lost 5 bases, with 7 bases spanning the gap. The CDR3 DNA follows: TGTGCCTGGAGCGACCGGGAGACCCAGTACTTC. It yields the protein CAWSDRETQYF.

The chain uses TRBV20-1 and TRBJ2-1, with D possibly matching TRBD2 (6 bases). CDR1 and CDR2 (germline): DFQATT, SNEGSKA (reference sequence). With 3 bases removed from V and 1 base from J, the gap between germline ends came to 13 bases. The CDR3 is 15 amino acids. The CDR3 bases are TGCAGTGCTAGCGAGACTAGTACTTCCTACAATGAGCAGTTCTTC. Protein sequence: CSASETSTSYNEQFF.

The V and J genes are TRBV28 and TRBJ2-2; perhaps D is TRBD1 or TRBD2 (5 bases each). The CDR3 covers 14 residues. CDR1 and CDR2 (germline): MDHEN, SYDVKM. V was trimmed by 7 bases and J by 4 bases, leaving 13 bases between them. Written as DNA, the CDR3 is TGTGCCAGCACCCCACCGGGGACCACCGGGGAGCTGTTTTTT. Translating it yields CASTPPGTTGELFF.

The chain uses TRBV9 and TRBJ1-6; D is ambiguous. The V and J ends lost 9 bases and 6 bases respectively, with 19 bases between them. CDR1 and CDR2 from the germline V gene are SGDLS and YYNGEE. The CDR3 length is 15 residues. The CDR3 coding sequence is TGTGCCACTCATGAGGGCGACGGGTTTAATTCACCCCTCCACTTT. Encoded protein: CATHEGDGFNSPLHF.

The V gene is TRBV20-1, the J gene TRBJ2-4; 9 nucleotides agree with TRBD1. Unmatched junction bases numbered 7, after V lost 6 bases and J lost 1 base. Germline V gives CDR1 DFQATT, CDR2 SNEGSKA (reference sequence). This CDR3 has 15 amino acids. CDR3 protein: CSAWDREEAKNIQYF. CDR3 nucleotide sequence: TGCAGTGCGTGGGACAGGGAGGAGGCCAAAAACATTCAGTACTTC.

The rearrangement joins TRBV29-1 to TRBJ1-2, with D possibly being TRBD1 (5 bases). Trimming left V 7 bases short and J 0 bases short, with 21 bases between. This CDR3 comprises 16 residues. Germline assignment: CDR1 SQVTM and CDR2 ANQGSEA. The CDR3 region has the DNA TGCAGCGCTGATAGGGGTACAGCCTCATCTAACTATGGCTACACCTTC. Translated: CSADRGTASSNYGYTF. The entire variable domain, with the rest obtained from reference TRBV29-1 and TRBJ1-2, is as follows: SAVISQKPSRDICQRGTSLTIQCQVDSQVTMMFWYRQQPGQSLTLIATANQGSEATYESGFVIDKFPISRPNLTFSTLTVSNMSPEDSSIYLCSADRGTASSNYGYTFGSGTRLTVV.

The rearrangement links TRBV12-3 or TRBV12-4 to TRBJ1-1; unclear D gene. Trimming removed 6 bases at V and 5 bases at J, with 16 bases between. The CDR3 contains 14 residues. As DNA, the CDR3 is TGTGCCAGCAGACCTAGTCATAGAGGAACTGAAGCTTTCTTT. Translating gives CASRPSHRGTEAFF.

This chain uses TRBV28 with TRBJ1-1, with a possible D match to TRBD1 (5 bases). The CDR3 contains 17 residues. V lost 2 bases and J lost 0, with 16 bases in between. Per germline, CDR1 MDHEN and CDR2 SYDVKM. The chain's CDR3 is CASSLGATGPLNTEAFF. The CDR3 DNA sequence: TGTGCCAGCAGTTTAGGGGCGACGGGACCTTTGAACACTGAAGCTTTCTTT.

The chain employs TRBV4-1 and TRBJ2-3, with D possibly TRBD1 on 5 matching bases. The CDR3 has 15 residues. Trimming cost V 1 base and J 1 base, with 9 bases left between them. CDR1 is MGHRA, CDR2 YSYEKL, per germline. The CDR3 sequence is CASSQGGRGTDTQYF. In nucleotides, the CDR3 is TGCGCCAGCAGCCAAGGTGGCAGGGGCACAGATACGCAGTATTTT.

The chain uses TRBV12-3 or TRBV12-4 and TRBJ2-3; D unclear. The V end was cut by 1 base, the J end by 0 bases, with 8 bases between. The CDR3 is 15 amino acids. The CDR3 DNA is TGTGCCAGCAGTTTAGGTGGTCAGAGCACAGATACGCAGTATTTT. Translated: CASSLGGQSTDTQYF.